This TCR beta chain was recorded in a study of blood T cells in healthy people across ages. Study results and caveats: Fewer expanded clones and more diversity marked long-lived versus aged donors. With naive T cell percentage, TCR beta diversity showed a strong correlation. Nothing was known about donor CMV status, and this possibly confounded expanded clonotype changes.

This clonotype turned up a few times. Its antigen is undetermined. PCR was performed a second time for roughly 7 to 11 cycles using a sample-barcoded 5' primer and a J-beta primer mix. One entry per CDR3 protein, called by TCRdb with MiXCR from the 5' RACE reads. The sample includes 450,000 to 700,000 distinct CDR3 sequences, 27% of them seen just once. Germline lookup yields CDR1 MNHEY and CDR2 SVGEGT. V lost 6 bases and J lost 4; bases outside the gene matches: 5. The length of the CDR3 is 13 residues. This TCR was recovered from a woman between 65 and 79 years old in good health. The sample was blood. V usage is TRBV6-2 or TRBV6-3 and J usage is TRBJ1-2; TRBD1 agrees at 7 bases. CDR3 region: CASRRDRFYGYTF. The CDR3 DNA reads as TGTGCCAGCAGAAGGGACAGATTCTATGGCTACACCTTC.